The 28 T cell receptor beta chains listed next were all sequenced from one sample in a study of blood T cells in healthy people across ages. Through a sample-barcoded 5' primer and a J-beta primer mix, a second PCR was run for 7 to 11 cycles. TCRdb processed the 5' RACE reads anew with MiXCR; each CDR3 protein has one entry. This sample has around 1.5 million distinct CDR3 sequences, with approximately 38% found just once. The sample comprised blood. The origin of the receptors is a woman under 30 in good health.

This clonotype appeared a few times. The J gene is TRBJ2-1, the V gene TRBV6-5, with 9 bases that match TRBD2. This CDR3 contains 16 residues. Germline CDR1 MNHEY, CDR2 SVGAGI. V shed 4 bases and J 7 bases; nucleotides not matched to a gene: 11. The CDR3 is CASSLVSGGPGNEQFF. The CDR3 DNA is TGTGCCAGCAGTTTAGTGAGCGGGGGGCCGGGGAATGAGCAGTTCTTC.

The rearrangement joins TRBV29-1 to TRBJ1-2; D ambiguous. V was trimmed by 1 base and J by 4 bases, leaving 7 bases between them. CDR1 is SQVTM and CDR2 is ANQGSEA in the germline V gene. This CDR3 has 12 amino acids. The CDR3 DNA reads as TGCAGCGTTGAAGGGGTGGGCTATGGCTACACCTTC. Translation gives CSVEGVGYGYTF.

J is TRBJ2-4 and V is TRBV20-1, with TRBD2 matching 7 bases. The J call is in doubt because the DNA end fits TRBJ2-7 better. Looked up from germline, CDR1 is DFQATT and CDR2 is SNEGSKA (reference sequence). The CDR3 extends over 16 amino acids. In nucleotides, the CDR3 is TGCAGTGCTGGACACTCTGGGACGAGCGGGACCTACGAGCAGTACTTC. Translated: CSAGHSGTSGTYEQYF.

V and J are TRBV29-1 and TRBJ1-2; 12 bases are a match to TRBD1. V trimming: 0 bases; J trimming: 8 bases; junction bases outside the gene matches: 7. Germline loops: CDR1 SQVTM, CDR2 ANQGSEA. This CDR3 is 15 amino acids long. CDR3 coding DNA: TGCAGCGTTGAAGATCCGGGACAGGGGGCGGGAGGCTACACCTTC. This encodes CSVEDPGQGAGGYTF.

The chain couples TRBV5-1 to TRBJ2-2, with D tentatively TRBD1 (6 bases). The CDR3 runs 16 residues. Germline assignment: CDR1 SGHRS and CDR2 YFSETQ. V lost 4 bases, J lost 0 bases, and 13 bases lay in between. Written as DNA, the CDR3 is TGCGCCAGCAGCACCACCGGGACAACGAACACCGGGGAGCTGTTTTTT. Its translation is CASSTTGTTNTGELFF.

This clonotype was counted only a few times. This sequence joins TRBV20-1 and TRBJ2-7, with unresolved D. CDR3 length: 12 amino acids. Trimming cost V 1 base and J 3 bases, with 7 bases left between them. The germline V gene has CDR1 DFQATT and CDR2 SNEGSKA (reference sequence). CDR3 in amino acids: CSARGQLYEQYF. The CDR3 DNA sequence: TGCAGTGCTAGAGGCCAACTCTACGAGCAGTACTTC.

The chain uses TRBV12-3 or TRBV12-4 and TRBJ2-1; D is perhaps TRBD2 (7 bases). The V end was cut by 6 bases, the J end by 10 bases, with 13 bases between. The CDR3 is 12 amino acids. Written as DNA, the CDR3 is TGTGCCAGCAGGGGGGCGGGAGACGAGCAGTTCTTC. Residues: CASRGAGDEQFF.

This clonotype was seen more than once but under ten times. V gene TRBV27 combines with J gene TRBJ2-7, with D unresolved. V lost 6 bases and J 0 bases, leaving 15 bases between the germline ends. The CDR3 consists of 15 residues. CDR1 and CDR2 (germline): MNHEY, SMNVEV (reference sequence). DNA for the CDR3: TGTGCCAGCAGACCCCTCCCGGGTACCTCCTACGAGCAGTACTTC. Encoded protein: CASRPLPGTSYEQYF.

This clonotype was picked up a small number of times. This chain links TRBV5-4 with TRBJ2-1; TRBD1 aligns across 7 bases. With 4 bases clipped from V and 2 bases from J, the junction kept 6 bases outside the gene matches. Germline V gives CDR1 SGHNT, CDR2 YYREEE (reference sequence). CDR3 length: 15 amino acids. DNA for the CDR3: TGTGCCAGCAGCCTAGGACAGGCGCCCTACAATGAGCAGTTCTTC. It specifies CASSLGQAPYNEQFF.

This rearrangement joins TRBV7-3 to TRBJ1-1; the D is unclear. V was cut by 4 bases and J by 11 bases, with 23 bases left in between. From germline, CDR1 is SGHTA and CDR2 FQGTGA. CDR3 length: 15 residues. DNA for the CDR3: TGTGCCAGCAGCTCCCCACCGGGGTCACCCCCCAACGCTTTCTTT. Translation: CASSSPPGSPPNAFF.

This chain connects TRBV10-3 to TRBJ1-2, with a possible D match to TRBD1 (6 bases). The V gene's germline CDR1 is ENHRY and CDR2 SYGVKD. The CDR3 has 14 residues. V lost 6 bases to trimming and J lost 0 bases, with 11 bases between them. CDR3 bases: TGTGCCATCAGAAACCGGACAGCTAACTATGGCTACACCTTC. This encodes CAIRNRTANYGYTF.

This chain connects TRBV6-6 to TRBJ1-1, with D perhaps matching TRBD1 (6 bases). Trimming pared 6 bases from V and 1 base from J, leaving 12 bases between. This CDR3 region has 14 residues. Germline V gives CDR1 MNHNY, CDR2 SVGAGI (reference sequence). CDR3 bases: TGTGCCAGCAGGCCGAAGACAGGGAACACTGAAGCTTTCTTT. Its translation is CASRPKTGNTEAFF.

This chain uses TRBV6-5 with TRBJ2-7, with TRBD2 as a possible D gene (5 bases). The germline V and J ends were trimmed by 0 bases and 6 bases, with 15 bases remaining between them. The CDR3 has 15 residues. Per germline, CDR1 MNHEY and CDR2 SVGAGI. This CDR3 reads CASSYSKAGGGEQYF. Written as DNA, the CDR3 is TGTGCCAGCAGTTACTCAAAAGCCGGAGGAGGCGAGCAGTACTTC.

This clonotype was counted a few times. The CDR3 loop reads CSASESPGTSFRQYF. The CDR3 DNA reads as TGCAGTGCTAGCGAATCGCCCGGGACTAGTTTTAGGCAGTACTTC. The rearrangement links TRBV20-1 to TRBJ2-7; 8 nucleotides align to TRBD2. CDR1 and CDR2 (germline): DFQATT, SNEGSKA (reference sequence). This CDR3 has 15 amino acids. The V gene end was trimmed by 3 bases and the J gene end by 9 bases; junction bases not matched to a gene: 16.

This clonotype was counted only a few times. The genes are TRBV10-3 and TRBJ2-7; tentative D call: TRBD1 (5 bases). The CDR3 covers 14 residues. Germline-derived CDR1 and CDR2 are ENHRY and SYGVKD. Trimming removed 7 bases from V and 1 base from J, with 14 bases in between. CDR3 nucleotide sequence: TGTGCCATCACAGACAGAGATACATCCTACGAGCAGTACTTC. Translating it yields CAITDRDTSYEQYF.

The CDR3 protein is CASSESGVGISPLHF. CDR3 nucleotides: TGTGCCAGCAGTGAGTCGGGGGTAGGGATCTCACCCCTCCACTTT. The chain carries TRBV6-1 and TRBJ1-6; D might be TRBD1 (5 bases). Germline CDR1 MNHNS, CDR2 SASEGT. This CDR3 has 15 amino acids. V shed 3 bases and J shed 10 bases, with 16 bases lying between them.

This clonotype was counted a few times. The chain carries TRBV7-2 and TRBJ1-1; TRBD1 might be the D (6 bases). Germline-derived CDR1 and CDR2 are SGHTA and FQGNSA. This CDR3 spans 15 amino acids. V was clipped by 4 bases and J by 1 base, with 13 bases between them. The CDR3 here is CASSSPGHPNTEAFF. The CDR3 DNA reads TGTGCCAGCAGCTCACCGGGACACCCGAACACTGAAGCTTTCTTT. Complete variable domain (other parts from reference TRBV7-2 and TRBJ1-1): GAGVSQSPSNKVTEKGKDVELRCDPISGHTALYWYRQSLGQGLEFLIYFQGNSAPDKSGLPSDRFSAERTGGSVSTLTIQRTQQEDSAVYLCASSSPGHPNTEAFFGQGTRLTVV.

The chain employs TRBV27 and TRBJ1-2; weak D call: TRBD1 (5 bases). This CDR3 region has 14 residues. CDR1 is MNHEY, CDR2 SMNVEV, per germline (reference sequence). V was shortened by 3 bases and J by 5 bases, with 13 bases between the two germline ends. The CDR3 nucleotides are TGTGCCAGCAGTTTTTCCGAGGGACGATATGGCTACACCTTC. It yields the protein CASSFSEGRYGYTF.

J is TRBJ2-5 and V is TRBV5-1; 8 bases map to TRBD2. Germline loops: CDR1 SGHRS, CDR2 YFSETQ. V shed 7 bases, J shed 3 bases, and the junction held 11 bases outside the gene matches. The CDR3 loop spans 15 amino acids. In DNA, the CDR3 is TGCGCCAGCGGCCCGCAAGCGGGAGAGGAAGAGACCCAGTACTTC. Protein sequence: CASGPQAGEEETQYF.

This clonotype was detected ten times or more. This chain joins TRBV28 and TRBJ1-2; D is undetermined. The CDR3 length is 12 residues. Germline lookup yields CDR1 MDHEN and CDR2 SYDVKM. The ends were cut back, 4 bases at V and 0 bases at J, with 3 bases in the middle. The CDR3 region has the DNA TGTGCCAGCAGTTCCACTAACTATGGCTACACCTTC. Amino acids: CASSSTNYGYTF.

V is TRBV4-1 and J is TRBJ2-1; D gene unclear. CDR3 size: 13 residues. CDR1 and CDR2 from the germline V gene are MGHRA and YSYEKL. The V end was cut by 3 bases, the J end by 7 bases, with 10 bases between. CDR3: CASSQYQENEQFF. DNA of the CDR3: TGCGCCAGCAGCCAGTACCAGGAAAATGAGCAGTTCTTC.

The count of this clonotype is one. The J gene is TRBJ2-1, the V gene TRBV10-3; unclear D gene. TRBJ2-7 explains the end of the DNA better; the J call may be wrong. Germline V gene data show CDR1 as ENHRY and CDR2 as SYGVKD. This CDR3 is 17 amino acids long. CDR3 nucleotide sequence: TGTGCCATCAGGAAACCGTCTAGAGGCAGCACCTACAATGAGCAGTACTTC. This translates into CAIRKPSRGSTYNEQYF.

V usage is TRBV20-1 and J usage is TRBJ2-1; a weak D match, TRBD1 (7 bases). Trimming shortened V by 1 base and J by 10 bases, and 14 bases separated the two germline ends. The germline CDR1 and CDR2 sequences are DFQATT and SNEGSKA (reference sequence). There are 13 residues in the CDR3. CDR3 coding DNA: TGCAGTGCTAGAGGGGACTCACAGGGGGAGCAGTTCTTC. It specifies CSARGDSQGEQFF.

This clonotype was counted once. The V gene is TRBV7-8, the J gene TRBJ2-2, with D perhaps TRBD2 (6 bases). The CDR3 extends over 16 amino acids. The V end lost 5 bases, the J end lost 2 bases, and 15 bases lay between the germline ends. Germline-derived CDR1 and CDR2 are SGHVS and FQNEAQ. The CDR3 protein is CASSIPPGTNTGELFF. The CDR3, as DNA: TGTGCCAGCAGCATCCCACCCGGGACTAACACCGGGGAGCTGTTTTTT. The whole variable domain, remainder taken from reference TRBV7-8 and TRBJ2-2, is GAGVSQSPRYKVAKRGQDVALRCDPISGHVSLFWYQQALGQGPEFLTYFQNEAQLDKSGLPSDRFFAERPEGSVSTLKIQRTQQEDSAVYLCASSIPPGTNTGELFFGEGSRLTVL.

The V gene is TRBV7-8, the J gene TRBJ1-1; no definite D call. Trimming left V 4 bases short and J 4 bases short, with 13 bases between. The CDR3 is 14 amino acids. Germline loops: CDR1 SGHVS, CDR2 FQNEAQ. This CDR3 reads CASSYLGGGTEAFF. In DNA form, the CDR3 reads TGTGCCAGCAGCTATCTCGGAGGTGGCACTGAAGCTTTCTTT.

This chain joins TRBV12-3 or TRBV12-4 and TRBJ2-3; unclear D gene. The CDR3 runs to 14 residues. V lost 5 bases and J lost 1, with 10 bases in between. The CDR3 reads CASSAHGRTDTQYF. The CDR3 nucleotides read TGTGCCAGCAGTGCCCACGGACGCACAGATACGCAGTATTTT.

CDR3 nucleotide sequence: TGCAGTGCTAGACTCGTAATCGCAGATACGCAGTATTTT. It yields the protein CSARLVIADTQYF. This chain joins TRBV20-1 and TRBJ2-3; unclear D gene. The V gene's germline CDR1 is DFQATT and CDR2 SNEGSKA (reference sequence). The V gene lost 2 bases and the J gene lost 4 bases, with 10 bases spanning the gap. The CDR3 length is 13 residues.

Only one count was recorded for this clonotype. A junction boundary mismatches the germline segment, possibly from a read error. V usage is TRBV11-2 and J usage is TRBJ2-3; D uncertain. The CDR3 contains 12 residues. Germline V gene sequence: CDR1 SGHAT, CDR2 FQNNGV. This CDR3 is CASSPDTDTRYF. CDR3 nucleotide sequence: TGTGCCAGCAGCCCGGATACAGATACGCGGTATTTT.